This T cell receptor beta chain originates from a study of cytomegalovirus exposure and HLA in healthy donors (dated by TCRdb to the late 2010s). A note on the overall study: In an earlier analysis of about 560 of the donors, around 290 Gb of sequence data and 95 million to 130 million unique TCR beta sequences from 180 million or so T cells were reported. Along with the approximately 600-subject first cohort, a separate validation cohort of more than 90 different subjects was used. Alongside the repertoire data, information on donor age, sex, ethnicity and CMV serostatus was compiled. High-throughput TCR immunosequencing, statistical association of individual TCRs with disease status, and machine learning were combined to predict cytomegalovirus infection status. Every repertoire in the discovery cohort had been generated on one and the same sequencing platform. Among some 400 genotyped donors of the cohort, an average of 235,054 unique TCR beta nucleotide sequences were sequenced per donor, around a sixth of them non-productive. The study was designed to test whether signatures of past pathogen exposure could be identified by cataloging public T cell receptors. An early release that covered about 600 HLA-typed donors contained approximately 300 gigabases of sequencing data and approximately 85 million unique TCR sequences. Because of strong linkage in the cohort, five DR-DQ haplotypes were treated as single units for association and clustering. A later genetic analysis used genome-wide SNP genotypes for about 55% of the 666 donors, treating that subset as a discovery cohort. Rather than drawing on any new phenotypic data, the later analysis identified candidate immune exposures from TCR beta sequences and the way those sequences occurred across donors. HLA typing included class I and class II loci at four-digit resolution. A later analysis re-analyzed previously published TCR beta repertoires from about 600 donors and added high-resolution HLA genotyping to study TCR occurrence patterns. The number of typed donors differed by locus: about 620-630 for A, B, C, DRB1 and DQB1; about 520 for DQA1; some 590 for DPA1; and roughly 470 for DPB1. To decide whether each TCR beta V gene segment behaved as functional or pseudogenic, an earlier analysis of nearly 600 of the donors relied on high-throughput TCR beta sequencing. Of the roughly 420 genotyped donors, 65% to 90% were placed in the genetic ancestry cluster associated with self-reported Caucasian donors. The study used immunosequencing to profile the T cell repertoires of several hundred subjects and linked those repertoires to cytomegalovirus serostatus.

To prepare the library, the immunoSEQ multiplex PCR assay was applied. For the multiplex PCR, a mixture combining 60 forward primers for TCR Vbeta segments and 13 reverse primers for TCR Jbeta segments was used. The CDR3 region of rearranged TCR beta genes was amplified from genomic DNA by a multiplex PCR assay. On the Illumina HiSeq System, the amplified TCR beta libraries were sequenced as 87-base-pair reads. Regarding the original processing steps: A later analysis tallied 75 million to 95 million unique TCR beta chains across the 650 to 750 repertoires, and about 10 million of those chains were shared by two or more donors. A nearest-neighbor algorithm error-corrected the raw reads and collapsed the reads into unique sequences, merging closely related sequences to remove PCR and sequencing errors. V, D and J gene segments were assigned by aligning CDR3 sequences to IMGT reference sequences. For a sequence to be retained, a match of at least six nucleotides was required to both a V gene segment and a J gene segment. A rearrangement counted as productive if the CDR3 had no stop codons and remained in frame with V and J, and every other rearrangement counted as non-productive. Following IMGT convention, CDR3 was defined as the stretch from the second conserved V-encoded cysteine to the conserved J-encoded phenylalanine. The earlier analysis of about 560 of the donors excluded any sequence lacking an unambiguous match to a single V gene segment. In an earlier analysis of almost 600 of the donors, a V segment was called functional when productive rearrangements were above 56.7%, and segregating when the standard deviation between donors exceeded 5%. To diagnose cytomegalovirus status from the catalog of TCR beta chain sequences, a statistical classification framework was built. In a later analysis, TCR nucleotide sequences were compared against IMGT/GENE-DB human TR gene sequences so that V and J genes could be assigned. The TCRdist pipeline was used in a later analysis to assign CDR3 sequences and most-parsimonious VDJ recombination scenarios. In a later analysis, each TCR beta chain was defined by its CDR3 amino acid sequence together with its V-gene family, and reads lacking a unique V-gene family were excluded. In a later analysis, 500 to 650 highly shared, low-generation-probability nucleotide sequences were removed to address suspected cross-contamination and a sequencing artifact. In a later analysis, a clonal expansion index for each public chain was calculated from normalized within-repertoire ranks of inferred template counts. A later analysis computed generation probabilities with a VDJ recombination model fitted to out-of-frame rearrangements, and checked the results against IGoR. Hypergeometric tests were used in a later analysis to score TCR-TCR, TCR-HLA and TCR-CMV co-occurrence, with a repertoire-size bias correction applied to the TCR pairs. A later analysis estimated false discovery rates by permuting HLA or CMV assignments 20 times. In a later analysis, co-occurring TCRs were grouped with DBSCAN, and TCRdist sequence similarity was added when clustering was performed within HLA-allele-positive subsets. For co-occurrence clustering, repertoires with fewer than 30,000 or more than 120,000 public chains were excluded, along with a handful of repertoires with anomalous nucleotide sharing. Here the immuneACCESS table is served through TCRdb, limited to in-frame sequences with V and J called. Missing clones are a known gap in these copies; in checked studies unresolved V genes cover under half, and the rest lacks a known reason. The DNA gave D and trimming, while V, J and clone size come from that table. Present in this sample are approximately 110,000 clones, 70% of which were seen just once. The ten largest clones represent 8.5% to 9.5% of the sample.

The cohort consisted of fewer than 700 healthy bone marrow donors. All cohort members were sampled while nominally healthy, although unrecorded immune exposures were likely present. The donor was CMV seropositive and belonged to the group of about 290 seropositive cohort members. Every donor gave a peripheral blood sample, and the peripheral blood mononuclear cells from that sample were used for TCR beta sequencing. Genomic DNA was extracted from the blood cell samples with the Qiagen DNeasy Blood Extraction Kit. Taken from the germline V gene, the CDR1 and CDR2 loops are SNHLY and FYNNEI. V lost 9 bases and J lost 4 bases; the stretch between them is 12 bases long. From the cysteine through the phenylalanine, the CDR3 covers 12 amino acids. Left in the record is the CDR3 DNA by itself, 36 bases read in frame from the first base. This clone was detected only a few times. Its antigen remains unidentified. No much larger clonotype is one base removed from it; base qualities were not supplied.

Study-level results and caveats: A cluster of highly shared sequence variants was judged likely to represent a technical artifact of the sequencing pipeline. The presence/absence analyses assumed that sequencing depth was roughly uniform across donors, and that assumption may not be true. Correlated functional status among segregating V segments might reflect linkage disequilibrium, but an unknown experimental factor could not be ruled out. A later analysis found that HLA-associated TCR beta chains were more clonally expanded and had lower generation probabilities than equally common non-associated chains. Because the 87-base-pair reads could not distinguish some IMGT-functional V segments, including TRBV6-2 and TRBV6-3, those segments were excluded. The authors suggested that the approach could potentially be generalized to other disease states and immunological phenotypes. A further reported finding was that TCR beta sequences accurately predicted the HLA-A and HLA-B alleles for most subjects in the first cohort. Cytomegalovirus status was reported to be diagnosed by the classifier with high specificity and sensitivity in both the original and validation cohorts. Immune exposure information for the cohort was limited to CMV serostatus. Only TCR beta chains were sequenced in this cohort, and the absence of alpha or paired-chain data limited detectable features. A total of 164 TCR beta chains were listed by the study as associated with cytomegalovirus. Compared with the roughly 720-donor mean, donors in an Asian-associated ancestry cluster had fewer N-insertions in productive TCRs, according to a later genetic analysis. When HLA alleles, especially DR and DQ, strongly co-occurred, TCR associations were difficult to assign to individual alleles. A later analysis found that most CMV-associated TCR beta chains appeared HLA-restricted, with HLA associations seemingly driven largely by CMV exposure. While some public TCRs were present in many individuals, most TCR sequences turned up only very rarely across donors. Because HLA typing was missing for some donors at each locus, association tests included only the typed subset. In a later analysis, TCR association rates were found to vary across HLA loci, with the most associated TCRs seen for DRB1 alleles and the fewest for HLA-C alleles. Because counts were too low, seventeen rarely observed V segments, including chromosome 9 orphons, were excluded from the earlier analysis of around 640 of the donors. A later analysis reported that several top co-occurrence clusters appeared linked to parvovirus B19, influenza, CMV and Epstein-Barr virus. In a later genetic analysis, a missense DCLRE1C variant was associated with V-gene and J-gene trimming of TCR beta chains, and the association was replicated in an independent cohort. Three of the identified cytomegalovirus-associated TCR beta chains were confirmed in vitro to be specific for cytomegalovirus antigens. A later analysis associated 16,951 TCR beta sequences with specific HLA alleles at a false discovery rate of 0.05. An earlier analysis of approximately 500 of the donors showed that most TCR beta V segments appeared in productive rearrangements either about 87% or about 30% of the time, which broadly matched IMGT annotations.

The sequence links TRBV2 to TRBJ1-2; no D segment can be confidently identified. The sample comprised PBMCs. The TCR was taken from a man aged 30 to 45 in good health and CMV-seropositive. The CDR3 reads as follows: CASWTGSYGYTF. The nucleotides read TGTGCCAGTTGGACGGGGTCCTATGGCTACACCTTC.